Following are 31 T cell receptor beta chains from one sample sequenced in a study of T cell changes during pregnancy in multiple sclerosis. Profiled with immunoSEQ multiplex PCR; TCRdb holds only in-frame clones, not every one. The sample contains tens of thousands of clones, about 90% of which appear only once. The material sequenced was peripheral blood, taken in the second trimester of pregnancy. The receptors come from a female donor with multiple sclerosis, enrolled in a pregnancy study.

The chain couples TRBV9 to TRBJ1-2; TRBD1 matches at 12 bases. V lost 6 bases and J lost 3; bases outside the gene matches: 12. The germline V gene encodes CDR1 SGDLS and CDR2 YYNGEE. The CDR3 consists of 17 residues. As DNA, the CDR3 is TGTGCCAGCACCCTGGGGGGACAGGGGGCTTCTGACTATGGCTACACCTTC. It encodes CASTLGGQGASDYGYTF. The entire variable domain, with the rest obtained from reference TRBV9 and TRBJ1-2, is as follows: DSGVTQTPKHLITATGQRVTLRCSPRSGDLSVYWYQQSLDQGLQFLIQYYNGEERAKGNILERFSAQQFPDLHSELNLSSLELGDSALYFCASTLGGQGASDYGYTFGSGTRLTVV.

The chain links TRBV5-4 to TRBJ1-2; D is ambiguous. This CDR3 has 13 residues. The germline gives CDR1 SGHNT, CDR2 YYREEE (reference sequence). Trimming removed 4 bases from V and 4 bases from J, with 11 bases in between. CDR3 loop: CASSLRASYGYTF. CDR3 in DNA: TGTGCCAGCAGCCTAAGAGCTTCCTATGGCTACACCTTC. Looking up the rest from reference TRBV5-4 and TRBJ1-2 gives the full variable domain: ETGVTQSPTHLIKTRGQQVTLRCSSQSGHNTVSWYQQALGQGPQFIFQYYREEENGRGNFPPRFSGLQFPNYSSELNVNALELDDSALYLCASSLRASYGYTFGSGTRLTVV.

J is TRBJ2-3 and V is TRBV6-5; 7 bases are shared with TRBD1. Germline V gene sequence: CDR1 MNHEY, CDR2 SVGAGI. The V gene end was trimmed by 6 bases and the J gene end by 2 bases; junction bases not matched to a gene: 8. The CDR3 sequence is 15 residues long. The CDR3 bases are TGTGCCAGCAGCCGCTGGGGGACAGCCACAGATACGCAGTATTTT. Its translation: CASSRWGTATDTQYF.

This chain uses TRBV18 with TRBJ1-2, with D tentatively TRBD1 (6 bases). Germline CDR1 is KGHSH and CDR2 is LQKENI. V was trimmed by 0 bases and J by 0 bases, leaving 11 bases between them. This CDR3 has 16 amino acids. CDR3 amino acids: CASSPPTGQANYGYTF. In nucleotides, the CDR3 is TGTGCCAGCTCACCACCAACAGGGCAAGCTAACTATGGCTACACCTTC. Complete variable domain (other parts from reference TRBV18 and TRBJ1-2): NAGVMQNPRHLVRRRGQEARLRCSPMKGHSHVYWYRQLPEEGLKFMVYLQKENIIDESGMPKERFSAEFPKEGPSILRIQQVVRGDSAAYFCASSPPTGQANYGYTFGSGTRLTVV.

This clone was counted once. The chain combines TRBV4-2 with TRBJ1-1, with no clear D. The CDR3 sequence is 14 residues long. Germline V CDR1 and CDR2: LGHNA, YNFKEQ. With 4 bases removed from V and 10 bases from J, the gap between germline ends came to 19 bases. CDR3 loop: CASSPTLAPPTAFF. DNA for the CDR3: TGTGCCAGCAGCCCAACTCTAGCTCCCCCCACAGCTTTCTTT.

The chain employs TRBV7-2 and TRBJ1-5, with 7 bases lining up with TRBD1. CDR3 length: 16 amino acids. V lost 3 bases, J lost 2 bases, and 7 bases stayed unmatched. CDR1 is SGHTA, CDR2 FQGNSA, per germline. For the CDR3, the DNA is TGTGCCAGCAGCTTCCTTCAGGGGGGTGGCAATCAGCCCCAGCATTTT. Protein: CASSFLQGGGNQPQHF.

The rearrangement joins TRBV4-2 to TRBJ2-5; 7 bases match TRBD1. The CDR3 loop spans 14 amino acids. With 6 bases clipped from V and 3 bases from J, the junction kept 7 bases outside the gene matches. The germline V gene encodes CDR1 LGHNA and CDR2 YNFKEQ. The CDR3 nucleotides are TGTGCCAGCAGTTTAGGGGGCGCAGAAGAGACCCAGTACTTC. Translated, it gives CASSLGGAEETQYF.

The CDR3: CASSSQAGGSYEQYF. For the CDR3, the DNA is TGTGCCAGCAGCTCCCAGGCGGGGGGTTCCTACGAGCAGTACTTC. The rearrangement uses TRBV13 and TRBJ2-7; TRBD2 agrees at 8 bases. This CDR3 has 15 residues. Unmatched junction bases numbered 6, after V lost 4 bases and J lost 1 base. Germline loops: CDR1 PRHDT, CDR2 FYEKMQ (reference sequence). Drawing the rest from reference TRBV13 and TRBJ2-7, the complete variable domain is AAGVIQSPRHLIKEKRETATLKCYPIPRHDTVYWYQQGPGQDPQFLISFYEKMQSDKGSIPDRFSAQQFSDYHSELNMSSLELGDSALYFCASSSQAGGSYEQYFGPGTRLTVT.

The rearrangement joins TRBV18 to TRBJ2-7; TRBD1 is a possible D gene (5 bases). The CDR3 contains 15 residues. Deletions cut 2 bases from V and 0 bases from J, with 11 bases between. CDR1 KGHSH and CDR2 LQKENI come from the germline V gene. The DNA for the CDR3 is TGTGCCAGCTCACCATGGGGCTTCTCCTCCTACGAGCAGTACTTC. Translation gives CASSPWGFSSYEQYF. The full variable domain, rest sourced from reference TRBV18 and TRBJ2-7, is NAGVMQNPRHLVRRRGQEARLRCSPMKGHSHVYWYRQLPEEGLKFMVYLQKENIIDESGMPKERFSAEFPKEGPSILRIQQVVRGDSAAYFCASSPWGFSSYEQYFGPGTRLTVT.

The chain combines TRBV19 with TRBJ2-2; D perhaps matches TRBD2 (6 bases). CDR3 length: 15 amino acids. Germline V gives CDR1 LNHDA, CDR2 SQIVND (reference sequence). Trimming stripped 5 bases from V and 0 bases from J, with 10 bases between. The CDR3, as DNA: TGTGCCAGTAGTTTGGGGGGTTCGAACACCGGGGAGCTGTTTTTT. The encoded protein is CASSLGGSNTGELFF.

The chain combines TRBV9 with TRBJ2-1; 10 bases map to TRBD2. This CDR3 contains 15 residues. With 0 bases clipped from V and 7 bases from J, the junction kept 4 bases outside the gene matches. CDR1 is SGDLS and CDR2 is YYNGEE in the germline V gene. The CDR3 DNA reads TGTGCCAGCAGCGTAGGGATAGCGGGGGGTAATGAGCAGTTCTTC. Encoded protein: CASSVGIAGGNEQFF.

This CDR3 is CAWSVAPGPYEQYF. The CDR3 DNA follows: TGTGCCTGGAGTGTTGCGCCAGGGCCTTACGAGCAGTACTTC. The chain combines TRBV30 with TRBJ2-7; TRBD1 is a possible D gene (5 bases). V was clipped by 0 bases and J by 4 bases, with 13 bases between them. Germline V CDR1 and CDR2: GTSNPN, SVGIG (reference sequence). The CDR3 covers 14 residues.

The chain is built from TRBV15 and TRBJ1-5, with D hard to call. The CDR3 loop spans 13 amino acids. V lost 1 base to trimming and J lost 8 bases, with 9 bases between them. CDR1 and CDR2 (germline): LNHNV, YYDKDF (reference sequence). The CDR3 is CATSRAQEEPQHF. DNA for the CDR3: TGTGCCACCAGCAGAGCGCAGGAGGAGCCCCAGCATTTT.

As regards this clone: The junction does not match germline at one end; this may be a read error. V usage is TRBV7-7 and J usage is TRBJ2-2, with D perhaps TRBD1 (6 bases). Per the germline V gene, CDR1 is SSHAT and CDR2 is FNYEAQ (reference sequence). The CDR3 runs to 17 residues. The CDR3 coding sequence is TGTGCTAGCAGCCCCCGCACAGGGAACCCCTGGACCGGGGAGCTGTTTTTT. This sequence encodes CASSPRTGNPWTGELFF.

The chain employs TRBV7-2 and TRBJ2-3; 9 bases align to TRBD1. CDR1 is SGHTA, CDR2 FQGNSA, per germline. The ends lost 5 bases at V and 2 bases at J; junction bases unmatched: 5. This CDR3 comprises 15 residues. Written as DNA, the CDR3 is TGTGCCAGCAGCCCCGACAGGGGGAACACAGATACGCAGTATTTT. Residues: CASSPDRGNTDTQYF.

V gene TRBV5-4 combines with J gene TRBJ2-7; no firm D call. Per the germline V gene, CDR1 is SGHNT and CDR2 is YYREEE (reference sequence). Deletions cut 2 bases from V and 0 bases from J, with 12 bases between. This CDR3 contains 15 residues. This chain's CDR3 is CASSLVGWSSYEQYF. In DNA form, the CDR3 reads TGTGCCAGCAGCTTAGTAGGATGGAGCTCCTACGAGCAGTACTTC.

The chain joins TRBV6-5 to TRBJ1-1, with 7 bases lining up with TRBD1. CDR1 MNHEY and CDR2 SVGAGI come from the germline V gene. J lost 1 base, V lost 8 bases, and 7 bases had no gene match. The CDR3 is made up of 14 amino acids. The CDR3 here is CASVRGQWNTEAFF. CDR3 in DNA: TGTGCCAGCGTGAGGGGACAGTGGAACACTGAAGCTTTCTTT.

This clone was seen a single time. The CDR3 sequence is CASSLDRGGYEQYF. The CDR3 DNA reads TGTGCCAGCAGCTTAGATAGGGGTGGCTACGAGCAGTACTTC. The chain uses TRBV11-2 and TRBJ2-7; tentative D call: TRBD1 (5 bases). V was pared by 0 bases and J by 3 bases, with 9 bases between. The germline V gene has CDR1 SGHAT and CDR2 FQNNGV. This CDR3 region has 14 residues.

V is TRBV27 and J is TRBJ1-2; D not certain. This CDR3 comprises 13 residues. Trimming removed 4 bases at V and 4 bases at J, with 10 bases between. Germline assignment: CDR1 MNHEY and CDR2 SMNVEV (reference sequence). The chain's CDR3 is CASSSRDLYGYTF. The DNA of the CDR3 is TGTGCCAGCAGTTCCCGGGATCTCTATGGCTACACCTTC.

The CDR3 is CASRHPGQGYNEQFF. The DNA for the CDR3 is TGTGCCAGCAGACATCCGGGACAGGGGTACAATGAGCAGTTCTTC. V usage is TRBV2 and J usage is TRBJ2-1; the match to TRBD1 covers 10 bases. The V segment lost 6 bases and the J segment 4 bases; nucleotides outside the gene matches: 6. Germline loops: CDR1 SNHLY, CDR2 FYNNEI. The CDR3 is 15 amino acids. Variable domain in full (rest from reference TRBV2 and TRBJ2-1): EPEVTQTPSHQVTQMGQEVILRCVPISNHLYFYWYRQILGQKVEFLVSFYNNEISEKSEIFDDQFSVERPDGSNFTLKIRSTKLEDSAMYFCASRHPGQGYNEQFFGPGTRLTVL.

This clone was found once. The chain employs TRBV7-9 and TRBJ1-2; no clear D. This CDR3 region has 15 residues. From germline, CDR1 is SEHNR and CDR2 FQNEAQ (reference sequence). V was cut by 3 bases and J by 8 bases, with 19 bases left in between. The CDR3 coding sequence is TGTGCCAGCAGCTTCACTAGTTCCGGGAGAGACGGCTACACCTTC. This encodes CASSFTSSGRDGYTF. Full variable domain (remainder filled in from reference TRBV7-9 and TRBJ1-2): DTGVSQNPRHKITKRGQNVTFRCDPISEHNRLYWYRQTLGQGPEFLTYFQNEAQLEKSRLLSDRFSAERPKGSFSTLEIQRTEQGDSAMYLCASSFTSSGRDGYTFGSGTRLTVV.

The V gene is TRBV11-3, the J gene TRBJ2-1; 8 bases map to TRBD2. Losses at the gene ends were 5 bases for V and 3 bases for J; bases not matched to a gene: 9. The germline V gene encodes CDR1 SGHNT and CDR2 YENEEA. The CDR3 has 16 residues. The DNA for the CDR3 is TGTGCCAGCAGCCCACGGGGGGGAAAAAACTACAATGAGCAGTTCTTC. It specifies CASSPRGGKNYNEQFF.

The V call is TRBV4-1, the J call TRBJ2-7; TRBD2 aligns across 10 bases. This CDR3 spans 18 amino acids. J gave up 1 base and V 1 base, and 10 bases lay outside the gene matches. From germline, CDR1 is MGHRA and CDR2 YSYEKL. The CDR3 loop reads CASSQASGGSGLSYEQYF. Written as DNA, the CDR3 is TGCGCCAGCAGCCAAGCTAGCGGGGGCTCTGGTCTATCCTACGAGCAGTACTTC.

The chain employs TRBV9 and TRBJ1-1; TRBD1 might be the D (5 bases). Trimming shortened V by 4 bases and J by 1 base, and 17 bases separated the two germline ends. CDR1 is SGDLS, CDR2 YYNGEE, per germline. CDR3 length: 16 amino acids. The CDR3 protein is CASSPFLLQGNTEAFF. Written as DNA, the CDR3 is TGTGCCAGCAGCCCATTCTTACTTCAGGGGAACACTGAAGCTTTCTTT.

This rearrangement joins TRBV19 to TRBJ1-2; possible D gene TRBD1, 6 bases. The CDR3 is 15 amino acids. The germline V gene has CDR1 LNHDA and CDR2 SQIVND (reference sequence). Deletions cut 6 bases from V and 3 bases from J, with 17 bases between. CDR3 residues: CASSRRNRDDYGYTF. CDR3 bases: TGTGCCAGTAGCCGACGGAACAGGGACGACTATGGCTACACCTTC. Complete variable domain (other parts from reference TRBV19 and TRBJ1-2): DGGITQSPKYLFRKEGQNVTLSCEQNLNHDAMYWYRQDPGQGLRLIYYSQIVNDFQKGDIAEGYSVSREKKESFPLTVTSAQKNPTAFYLCASSRRNRDDYGYTFGSGTRLTVV.

The J gene is TRBJ2-6, the V gene TRBV9, with a weak D call TRBD2 (5 bases). Trimming pared 4 bases from V and 2 bases from J, leaving 10 bases between. The CDR3 has 15 residues. Germline CDR1 and CDR2: SGDLS and YYNGEE. The CDR3 coding sequence is TGTGCCAGCAGCCAACGGGGAGCTGGGGCCAACGTCCTGACTTTC. As protein: CASSQRGAGANVLTF.

The CDR3 loop reads CASSLDSGTSGSSFTDTQYF. CDR3 nucleotide sequence: TGTGCCAGCAGCTTAGATTCCGGGACTAGCGGGTCCTCCTTCACAGATACGCAGTATTTT. This sequence joins TRBV11-2 and TRBJ2-3, with 12 positions matching TRBD2. The CDR3 loop spans 20 amino acids. Germline CDR1 SGHAT, CDR2 FQNNGV. Germline trimming cut 0 bases from V and 2 bases from J; bases unmatched to any gene: 12.

The chain is built from TRBV7-3 and TRBJ1-1, with D unclear. The CDR3 is made up of 14 amino acids. In germline, CDR1 is SGHTA, CDR2 FQGTGA. The germline V and J ends were trimmed by 3 bases and 5 bases, with 13 bases remaining between them. The CDR3 region is CASSLEGKRTEAFF. CDR3 in DNA: TGTGCCAGCAGCTTGGAGGGAAAGAGGACTGAAGCTTTCTTT.

V and J are TRBV18 and TRBJ2-7; a weak D match, TRBD2 (5 bases). The germline V and J ends were trimmed by 3 bases and 0 bases, with 18 bases remaining between them. The length of the CDR3 is 17 residues. Per germline, CDR1 KGHSH and CDR2 LQKENI. The CDR3 protein is CASSPKSLAGSSYEQYF. In DNA, the CDR3 is TGTGCCAGCTCACCTAAGTCTTTGGCGGGTAGCTCCTACGAGCAGTACTTC.

This chain joins TRBV4-3 and TRBJ2-7, with D uncertain. This CDR3 is built from 13 residues. Germline CDR1 LGHNA, CDR2 YSLEER. Trimming removed 0 bases at V and 4 bases at J, with 7 bases between. CDR3 sequence: CASSQDPRYEQYF. CDR3 DNA: TGCGCCAGCAGCCAAGACCCCAGATACGAGCAGTACTTC.

The gene calls are TRBV10-3 and TRBJ1-5; no firm D call. V was cut by 1 base and J by 6 bases, with 7 bases left in between. This CDR3 contains 13 residues. Germline loops: CDR1 ENHRY, CDR2 SYGVKD. CDR3 amino acids: CAISEYSGQPQHF. CDR3 sequence (DNA): TGTGCCATCAGTGAGTATAGTGGTCAGCCCCAGCATTTT.